The clone carrying this T cell receptor (beta chain) was recorded at least ten times. Its antigen is as yet unknown. The repertoire was sequenced with immunoSEQ multiplex PCR; TCRdb's copy has only in-frame clones and lacks some. The table lists more than 30,000 clones, no singletons, with roughly 1.2% in the top ten. The data originate from a study of T cells after posttransplantation cyclophosphamide. General study findings and limits: Later post-transplant blood repertoires were often dominated by donor CD8+ memory clones.

The sequence derives from a girl between 5 and 17 years old in good health, CMV-negative, and a related stem cell transplant donor. Sequenced input: PBMCs.

The DNA for the CDR3 is TGTGCCAGCAGCCAAATGAACACCGGGGAGCTGTTTTTT. It yields the protein CASSQMNTGELFF. This chain joins TRBV5-6 and TRBJ2-2; unclear D gene. The CDR3 has 13 amino acids. V was clipped by 4 bases and J by 1 base, with 5 bases between them. In germline, CDR1 is SGHDT, CDR2 YYEEEE.